This TCR beta chain comes out of a study of human T cells and chemical hapten exposure. TCRdb reanalysed the RACE reads using MiXCR and keeps one entry per CDR3 protein. There are roughly 100,000 distinct CDR3 sequences in the sample; less than 40% occur only once, and more than 2.5% lies in the top ten. Findings and caveats of the study: Since the donors had alopecia, their immune response may not be the same as that of healthy people.

Time point noted: patch test 3, about 24 weeks after DPC sensitization. The treatment was: therapeutic diphenylcyclopropenone sensitization with weekly scalp DPC. The table lists this clonotype with a few counts. Its specificity is not known. V gave up 4 bases and J gave up 6 bases, with 13 bases separating them. CDR1 and CDR2 (germline): SGHAT, FQDESV (reference sequence). The CDR3 extends over 13 amino acids. J is TRBJ2-7 and V is TRBV11-1; tentative D call: TRBD1 (6 bases). The sequence was collected from a man aged 35-49 years with alopecia areata. Some clones in this sample may be carry-over from other donors' samples. Sample: whole blood, taken in connection with sensitization to the hapten diphenylcyclopropenone (DPC). The CDR3 sequence is CASSSSRGGEQYF. Here the CDR3 DNA reads TGTGCCAGCAGCTCCTCTCGAGGGGGCGAGCAGTACTTC.